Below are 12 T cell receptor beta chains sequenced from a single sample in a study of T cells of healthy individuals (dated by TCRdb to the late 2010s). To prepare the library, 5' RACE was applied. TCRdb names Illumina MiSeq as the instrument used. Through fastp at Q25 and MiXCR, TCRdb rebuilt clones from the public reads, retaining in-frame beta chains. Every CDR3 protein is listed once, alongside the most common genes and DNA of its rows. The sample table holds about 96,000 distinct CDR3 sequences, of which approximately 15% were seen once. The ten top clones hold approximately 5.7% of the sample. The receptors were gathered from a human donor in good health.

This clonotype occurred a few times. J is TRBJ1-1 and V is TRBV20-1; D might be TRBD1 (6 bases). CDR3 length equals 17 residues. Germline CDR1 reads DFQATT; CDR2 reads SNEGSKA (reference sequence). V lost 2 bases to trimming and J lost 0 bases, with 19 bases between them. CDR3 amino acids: CSARPPPGGSMNTEAFF. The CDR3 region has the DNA TGCAGTGCTAGACCTCCCCCCGGGGGCTCCATGAACACTGAAGCTTTCTTT.

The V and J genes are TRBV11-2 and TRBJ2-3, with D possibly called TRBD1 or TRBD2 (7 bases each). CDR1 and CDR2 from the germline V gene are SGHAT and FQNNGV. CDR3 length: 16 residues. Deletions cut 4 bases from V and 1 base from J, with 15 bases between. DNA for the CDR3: TGTGCCAGCAGCTCCCAGGGGGGGGCCGGCACAGATACGCAGTATTTT. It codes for CASSSQGGAGTDTQYF.

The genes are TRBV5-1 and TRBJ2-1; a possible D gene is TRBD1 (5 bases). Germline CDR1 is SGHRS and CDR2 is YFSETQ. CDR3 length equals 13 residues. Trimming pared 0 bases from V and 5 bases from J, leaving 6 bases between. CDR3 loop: CASSLVTDNEQFF. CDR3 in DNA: TGCGCCAGCAGCTTGGTGACAGACAATGAGCAGTTCTTC. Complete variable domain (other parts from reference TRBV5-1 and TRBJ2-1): KAGVTQTPRYLIKTRGQQVTLSCSPISGHRSVSWYQQTPGQGLQFLFEYFSETQRNKGNFPGRFSGRQFSNSRSEMNVSTLELGDSALYLCASSLVTDNEQFFGPGTRLTVL.

The CDR3 region has the DNA TGCGCCAGCAGCCATGGGACTAGCGGGAACGGGGAGCTGTTTTTT. It codes for CASSHGTSGNGELFF. The V and J genes are TRBV5-1 and TRBJ2-2; TRBD2 agrees at 13 bases. V shed 4 bases, J shed 7 bases, and the junction held 4 bases outside the gene matches. Germline V gene data show CDR1 as SGHRS and CDR2 as YFSETQ. CDR3 length: 15 residues. The full variable domain, completed using reference TRBV5-1 and TRBJ2-2, is KAGVTQTPRYLIKTRGQQVTLSCSPISGHRSVSWYQQTPGQGLQFLFEYFSETQRNKGNFPGRFSGRQFSNSRSEMNVSTLELGDSALYLCASSHGTSGNGELFFGEGSRLTVL.

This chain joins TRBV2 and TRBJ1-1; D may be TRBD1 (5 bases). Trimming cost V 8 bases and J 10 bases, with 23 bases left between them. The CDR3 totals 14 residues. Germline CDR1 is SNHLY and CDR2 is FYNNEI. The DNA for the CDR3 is TGTGCCAGCGTCTTATTGGGGGTCTTGGGTGGAGCTTTCTTT. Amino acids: CASVLLGVLGGAFF.

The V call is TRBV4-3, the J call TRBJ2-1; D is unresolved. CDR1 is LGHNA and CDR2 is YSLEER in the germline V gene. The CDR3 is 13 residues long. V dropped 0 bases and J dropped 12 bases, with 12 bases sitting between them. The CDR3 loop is CASSQDRGQAQFF. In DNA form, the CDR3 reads TGCGCCAGCAGCCAAGACCGCGGCCAGGCGCAGTTCTTC.

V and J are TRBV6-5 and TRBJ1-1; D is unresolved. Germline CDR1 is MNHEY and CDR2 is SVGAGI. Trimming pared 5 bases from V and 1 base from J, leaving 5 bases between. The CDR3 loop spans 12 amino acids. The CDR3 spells CASSRPNTEAFF. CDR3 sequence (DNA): TGTGCCAGCAGTCGCCCGAACACTGAAGCTTTCTTT.

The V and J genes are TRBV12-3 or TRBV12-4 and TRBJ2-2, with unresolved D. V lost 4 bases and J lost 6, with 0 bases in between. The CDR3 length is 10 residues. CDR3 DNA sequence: TGTGCCAGCAGTTCCGGGGAGCTGTTTTTT. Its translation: CASSSGELFF.

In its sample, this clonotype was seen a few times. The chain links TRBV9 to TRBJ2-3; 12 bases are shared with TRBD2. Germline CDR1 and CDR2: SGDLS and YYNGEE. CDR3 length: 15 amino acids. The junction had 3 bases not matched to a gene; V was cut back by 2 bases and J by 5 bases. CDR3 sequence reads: CASSVLAGGEDTQYF. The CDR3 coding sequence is TGTGCCAGCAGCGTGCTAGCGGGGGGGGAAGATACGCAGTATTTT.

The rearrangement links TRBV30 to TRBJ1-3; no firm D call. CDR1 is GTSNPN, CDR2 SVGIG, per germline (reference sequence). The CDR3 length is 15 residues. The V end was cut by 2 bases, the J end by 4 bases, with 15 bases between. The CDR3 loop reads CAWSLGLFGGNTIYF. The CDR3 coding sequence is TGTGCCTGGAGTCTCGGGCTCTTTGGGGGAAACACCATATATTTT.

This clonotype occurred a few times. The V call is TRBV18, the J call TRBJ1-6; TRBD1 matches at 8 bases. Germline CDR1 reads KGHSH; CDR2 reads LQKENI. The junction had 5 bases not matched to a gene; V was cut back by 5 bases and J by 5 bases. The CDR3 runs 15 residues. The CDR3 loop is CASSTGQVNNSPLHF. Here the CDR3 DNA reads TGTGCCAGCTCAACGGGACAGGTCAATAATTCACCCCTCCACTTT. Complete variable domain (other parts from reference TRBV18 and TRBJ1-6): NAGVMQNPRHLVRRRGQEARLRCSPMKGHSHVYWYRQLPEEGLKFMVYLQKENIIDESGMPKERFSAEFPKEGPSILRIQQVVRGDSAAYFCASSTGQVNNSPLHFGNGTRLTVT.

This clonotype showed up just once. The CDR3 loop reads CSARGDRGADQPQHF. The CDR3 DNA follows: TGCAGTGCTAGAGGGGACAGGGGAGCGGATCAGCCCCAGCATTTT. The rearrangement links TRBV20-1 to TRBJ1-5; 10 positions agree with TRBD1. Germline V lookup: CDR1 DFQATT, CDR2 SNEGSKA (reference sequence). The ends lost 1 base at V and 5 bases at J; junction bases unmatched: 5. CDR3 length: 15 amino acids.